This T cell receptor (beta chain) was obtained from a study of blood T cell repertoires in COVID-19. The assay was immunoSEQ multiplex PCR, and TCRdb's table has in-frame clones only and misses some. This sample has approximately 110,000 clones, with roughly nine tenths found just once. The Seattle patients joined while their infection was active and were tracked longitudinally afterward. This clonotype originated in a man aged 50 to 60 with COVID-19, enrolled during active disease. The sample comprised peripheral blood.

CDR3: CASSAYRVPSYEQYF. The CDR3 DNA reads TGTGCCAGCAGCGCCTACAGGGTCCCCAGTTACGAGCAGTACTTC. The chain recombines TRBV6-5 with TRBJ2-7; tentatively, D is TRBD1 (6 bases). V shed 6 bases and J shed 4 bases, with 19 bases lying between them. From germline, CDR1 is MNHEY and CDR2 SVGAGI. The CDR3 sequence is 15 residues long.